The TCR beta chain under discussion was sequenced for a study of blood T cell repertoires in COVID-19. Study summary: Sources were T cells, B-cell-depleted T cells, or PBMCs; the material itself was cDNA or gDNA.

In the authors' methods: Nucleated cell counts were estimated from reference gene primer amplification. Assay used: immunoSEQ multiplex PCR; TCRdb lists only in-frame clones, some missing. V and J calls plus clone size are reproduced from that table; the DNA served to infer D and trimming. The sample carries over 200,000 clones, around 84% recorded once. Ages ranged from about 18 to 89 years, with residence in approximately 23 US areas. Researchers sorted participants into cohorts using their self-reported clinical history. CDR3 length: 15 amino acids. The germline V and J ends were trimmed by 3 bases and 1 base, with 12 bases remaining between them. Germline CDR1 is ENHRY and CDR2 is SYGVKD.

The chain carries TRBV10-3 and TRBJ1-1; unclear D gene. Source material: PBMCs or T cells enriched from blood (not recorded which). The receptor's source is a middle-aged woman who had recovered from COVID-19. The DNA for the CDR3 is TGTGCCATCAGTGAAAATGAGCTCGAGAACACTGAAGCTTTCTTT. The encoded protein is CAISENELENTEAFF.